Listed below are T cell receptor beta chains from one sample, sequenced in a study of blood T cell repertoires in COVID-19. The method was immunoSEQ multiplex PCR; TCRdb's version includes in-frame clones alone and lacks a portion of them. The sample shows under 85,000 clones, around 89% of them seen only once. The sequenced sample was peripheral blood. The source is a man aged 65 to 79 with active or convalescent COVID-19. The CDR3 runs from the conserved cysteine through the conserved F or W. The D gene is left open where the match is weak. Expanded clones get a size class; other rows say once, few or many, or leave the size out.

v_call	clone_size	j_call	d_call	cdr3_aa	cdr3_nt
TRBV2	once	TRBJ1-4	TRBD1	CASSKDRGPNEKLFF	TGTGCCAGCAGCAAAGACAGGGGTCCTAATGAAAAACTGTTTTTT
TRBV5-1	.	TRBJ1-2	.	CASSLGGRNYGYTF	TGCGCCAGCAGCTTGGGGGGGCGCAACTATGGCTACACCTTC
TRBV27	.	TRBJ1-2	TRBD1	CASSLGQGAFGYTF	TGTGCCAGCAGTCTCGGACAGGGGGCATTTGGCTACACCTTC
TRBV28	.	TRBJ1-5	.	CASSFPTPTVYSNQPQHF	TGTGCCAGCAGTTTTCCCACCCCGACAGTTTATAGCAATCAGCCCCAGCATTTT
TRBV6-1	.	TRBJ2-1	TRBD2	CASSERTSGTPGSYNEQFF	TGTGCCAGCAGTGAAAGGACTAGCGGGACTCCCGGCTCCTACAATGAGCAGTTCTTC
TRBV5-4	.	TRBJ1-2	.	CASRLPSRGSYGYTF	TGTGCCAGCAGGCTTCCGAGCAGGGGTTCCTATGGCTACACCTTC
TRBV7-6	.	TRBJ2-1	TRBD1	CASSGRGQGAGNEQFF	TGTGCCAGCAGCGGGAGGGGACAGGGGGCGGGGAATGAGCAGTTCTTC
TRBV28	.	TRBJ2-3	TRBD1	CATDRTGTTDTQYF	TGTGCCACAGACAGGACAGGGACCACAGATACGCAGTATTTT
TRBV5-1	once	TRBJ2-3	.	CASSLGQGGHFADTQYF	TGCGCCAGCAGCTTGGGGCAGGGTGGGCATTTTGCAGATACGCAGTATTTT
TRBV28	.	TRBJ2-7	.	CASSPSPLYEQYF	TGTGCCAGCAGTCCTAGTCCCCTCTACGAGCAGTACTTC
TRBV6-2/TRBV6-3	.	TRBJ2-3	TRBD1	CASSYSRTGISDTQYF	TGTGCCAGCAGTTACTCTCGGACAGGGATATCAGATACGCAGTATTTT
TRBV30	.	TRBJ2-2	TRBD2	CAWSELADTGELFF	TGTGCCTGGAGTGAGCTAGCGGACACCGGGGAGCTGTTTTTT
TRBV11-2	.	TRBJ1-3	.	CASSLEPAGVVGSGNTIYF	TGTGCCAGCAGCTTAGAACCAGCAGGGGTTGTGGGCTCTGGAAACACCATATATTTT
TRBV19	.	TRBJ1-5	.	CASSTLRERGQPQHF	TGTGCCAGTAGTACTCTCAGGGAAAGGGGACAGCCCCAGCATTTT
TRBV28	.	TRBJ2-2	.	CASSHRSDTGELFF	TGTGCCAGCAGCCATCGCTCGGACACCGGGGAGCTGTTTTTT
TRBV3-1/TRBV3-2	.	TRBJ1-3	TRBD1	CASTPTGSSGNTIYF	TGTGCCAGCACCCCGACAGGGAGCTCTGGAAACACCATATATTTT
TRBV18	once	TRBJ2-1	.	CASSPQGIGHNEQFF	TGTGCCAGCTCACCGCAGGGAATCGGGCACAATGAGCAGTTCTTC
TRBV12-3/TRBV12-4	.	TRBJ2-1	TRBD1	CASSTQGGVEQFF	TGTGCCAGCAGTACACAGGGGGGCGTTGAGCAGTTCTTC
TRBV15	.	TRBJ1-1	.	CATSRETENTEAFF	TGTGCCACCAGCAGAGAAACAGAGAACACTGAAGCTTTCTTT
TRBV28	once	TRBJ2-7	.	CASSLFGTSAYEQYF	TGTGCCAGCAGTTTATTTGGGACTTCCGCCTACGAGCAGTACTTC
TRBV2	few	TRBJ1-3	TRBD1	CASSPRTGSGNTIYF	TGTGCCAGCAGTCCCCGGACAGGGTCTGGAAACACCATATATTTT
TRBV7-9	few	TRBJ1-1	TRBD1	CASSLVQGANTEAFF	TGTGCCAGCAGCTTAGTACAGGGGGCAAACACTGAAGCTTTCTTT
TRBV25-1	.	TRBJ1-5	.	CASSAGLNSNQPQHF	TGTGCCAGCAGTGCCGGACTAAATAGCAATCAGCCCCAGCATTTT
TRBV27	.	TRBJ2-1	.	CASSLSAGRPTNNEQFF	TGTGCCAGCAGTTTATCTGCGGGACGACCCACCAACAATGAGCAGTTCTTC
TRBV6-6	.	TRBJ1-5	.	CASRLGQRVGPQHF	TGTGCCAGCAGGCTGGGGCAAAGGGTTGGGCCCCAGCATTTT
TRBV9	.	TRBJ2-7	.	CASSVGATGLVEQYF	TGTGCCAGCAGCGTAGGGGCTACAGGGTTAGTTGAGCAGTACTTC
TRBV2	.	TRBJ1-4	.	CASTRGVNEKLFF	TGTGCCAGCACGCGAGGTGTCAATGAAAAACTGTTTTTT
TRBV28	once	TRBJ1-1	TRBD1	CASSLGDRGVAFF	TGTGCCAGCAGTTTAGGGGACAGGGGGGTAGCTTTCTTT
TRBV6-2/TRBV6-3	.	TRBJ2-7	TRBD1	CASSYGTGGVSEQYF	TGTGCCAGCAGTTACGGGACAGGGGGCGTATCCGAGCAGTACTTC
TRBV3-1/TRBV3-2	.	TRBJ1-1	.	CASSQRWSRSEAFF	TGTGCCAGCAGCCAAAGATGGAGTCGGTCTGAAGCTTTCTTT
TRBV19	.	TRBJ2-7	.	CASSSRVYEQYF	TGTGCCAGTAGTAGCAGGGTCTACGAGCAGTACTTC
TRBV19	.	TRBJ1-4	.	CASTRGLVGEKLFF	TGTGCCAGTACACGAGGTCTAGTGGGTGAAAAACTGTTTTTT
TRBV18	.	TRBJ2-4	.	CASSPPAQSSNQYF	TGTGCCAGCTCACCACCAGCCCAATCGTCCAATCAGTACTTC
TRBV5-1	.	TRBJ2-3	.	CASSSGGGPGDTQYF	TGCGCCAGCAGCTCGGGCGGAGGGCCGGGAGATACGCAGTATTTT
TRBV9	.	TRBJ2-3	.	CASSALALSTDTQYF	TGTGCCAGCAGCGCCTTAGCGCTAAGCACAGATACGCAGTATTTT
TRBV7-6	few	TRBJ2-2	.	CASRRLTNTGELFF	TGTGCCAGCAGGCGGCTTACGAACACCGGGGAGCTGTTTTTT
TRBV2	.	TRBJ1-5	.	CASSDRVANQPQHF	TGTGCCAGCAGTGATCGGGTGGCCAATCAGCCCCAGCATTTT
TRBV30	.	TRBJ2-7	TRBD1	CAWRGIGQGANEQYF	TGTGCCTGGAGGGGAATTGGCCAGGGGGCAAACGAGCAGTACTTC
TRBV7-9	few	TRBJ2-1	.	CASSLVLRAGASSYNEQFF	TGTGCCAGCAGCTTAGTCTTGCGGGCGGGGGCTAGCTCCTACAATGAGCAGTTCTTC
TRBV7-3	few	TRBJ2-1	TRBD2	CASSVTPSGSYNEQFF	TGTGCCAGCAGTGTTACCCCTAGCGGGAGTTACAATGAGCAGTTCTTC
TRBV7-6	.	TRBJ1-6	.	CASSLEEYDSPLHF	TGTGCCAGCAGCTTAGAGGAGTATGATTCACCCCTCCACTTT
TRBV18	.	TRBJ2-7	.	CASSSTESYEQYF	TGTGCCAGCTCGTCGACAGAGTCCTACGAGCAGTACTTC
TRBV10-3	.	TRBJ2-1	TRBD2	CASQREARYNEQFF	TGTGCCAGCCAGCGGGAGGCCAGGTACAATGAGCAGTTCTTC
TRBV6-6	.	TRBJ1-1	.	CASRGMGGDTEAFF	TGTGCCAGCAGGGGGATGGGAGGGGACACTGAAGCTTTCTTT
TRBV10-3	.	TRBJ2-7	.	CAISENLGTYEQYF	TGTGCCATCAGTGAGAATCTAGGAACCTACGAGCAGTACTTC
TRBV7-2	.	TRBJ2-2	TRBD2	CASSSRAGRSGELFF	TGTGCCAGCAGCTCGCGAGCGGGGCGGTCCGGGGAGCTGTTTTTT
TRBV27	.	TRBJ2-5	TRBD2	CASSPGTMRETQYF	TGTGCCAGCAGTCCTGGGACTATGAGAGAGACCCAGTACTTC
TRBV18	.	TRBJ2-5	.	CASSRREQETQYF	TGTGCCAGCTCAAGAAGAGAACAAGAGACCCAGTACTTC